Sequencing of this TCR beta chain was carried out in a study of blood T cell repertoires in COVID-19. The wider study: Material from acute and convalescent COVID-19 was sourced from the United States, Italy and Spain. T cells, B-cell-depleted T cells, or PBMCs supplied cDNA or gDNA.

This clone was seen more than once but under ten times. In the authors' workflow: Estimates of nucleated cell counts were drawn from the amplification of reference gene primers. The table came from immunoSEQ multiplex PCR; TCRdb's copy has only in-frame clones and leaves some out. The DNA gave D and trimming, while V, J and clone size come from that table. The table shows about 150,000 clones, with around 85% occurring only once. The germline CDR1 and CDR2 sequences are MNHNY and SVGAGI (reference sequence). V gave up 5 bases and J gave up 0 bases; unmatched junction bases: 3. The CDR3 contains 15 residues.

The material sequenced was peripheral blood. The chain recombines TRBV6-6 with TRBJ1-3, with 8 bases fitting TRBD1. The TCR sequence derives from a woman in her sixties with acute or convalescent COVID-19. CDR3 region: CASSVGQGSGNTIYF. The CDR3 nucleotides read TGTGCCAGCAGTGTAGGACAGGGCTCTGGAAACACCATATATTTT.